The 2 T cell receptor beta chains below were found in one sample sequenced in a study of T-cell reconstitution after alpha-beta-depleted transplantation in children. A TCRbeta library incorporating unique molecular identifiers was prepared. TCRdb reanalysed the PCR reads using MiXCR and keeps one entry per CDR3 protein. The sample holds approximately 70,000 distinct CDR3 sequences; just under 5% are singletons and the top ten take around 18%. Material: PBMCs, mostly from graft donor cells, obtained 180 days after TCRalphabeta/CD19-depleted stem cell transplant. These receptor sequences come from a boy younger than two who had a stem cell transplant for acute myeloid leukemia, so the T cells may come from the graft donor.

The sample holds many counts of this clonotype. At one of its ends the junction is not consistent with the germline gene, which may arise from a read error. The chain employs TRBV7-9 and TRBJ2-5; possible D gene TRBD2, 6 bases. The CDR3 sequence is 13 residues long. Germline assignment: CDR1 SEHNR and CDR2 FQNEAQ (reference sequence). The CDR3 bases are TGCGCTTCAGCTGGGGGGTACCAAGAGACCCAGTACTTC. This codes for CASAGGYQETQYF.

This clonotype was seen at least ten times. The gene calls are TRBV7-2 and TRBJ1-5; 7 nucleotides align to TRBD1. With 0 bases clipped from V and 4 bases from J, the junction kept 3 bases outside the gene matches. Germline V gene data show CDR1 as SGHTA and CDR2 as FQGNSA. The CDR3 contains 15 residues. The CDR3 region has the DNA TGTGCCAGCAGCTTAGCAGGGACAGTTAATCAGCCCCAGCATTTT. This gives the protein CASSLAGTVNQPQHF. The complete variable domain, with remaining parts taken from reference TRBV7-2 and TRBJ1-5, reads GAGVSQSPSNKVTEKGKDVELRCDPISGHTALYWYRQSLGQGLEFLIYFQGNSAPDKSGLPSDRFSAERTGGSVSTLTIQRTQQEDSAVYLCASSLAGTVNQPQHFGDGTRLSIL.